What follows are 30 T cell receptor beta chains derived from one specimen sequenced in a study of blood T cell repertoires in COVID-19. Here immunoSEQ multiplex PCR was the method, and the copy in TCRdb shows in-frame clones only, minus some. Of roughly 110,000 clones in the sample, about 91% were seen once. What was sequenced was peripheral blood. The receptors shown here come from a man aged 50 to 60 with active or convalescent COVID-19.

This clone showed up just once. The CDR3 nucleotides are TGTGCCTGGAGTGTACAGGGGGCTCAGCCCCAGCATTTT. This translates into CAWSVQGAQPQHF. V gene TRBV30 combines with J gene TRBJ1-5, with TRBD1 identical over 9 bases. Germline V lookup: CDR1 GTSNPN, CDR2 SVGIG (reference sequence). With 0 bases clipped from V and 6 bases from J, the junction kept 0 bases outside the gene matches. The CDR3 covers 13 residues. The full variable domain, its missing parts supplied by reference TRBV30 and TRBJ1-5, is SQTIHQWPATLVQPVGSPLSLECTVEGTSNPNLYWYRQAAGRGLQLLFYSVGIGQISSEVPQNLSASRPQDRQFILSSKKLLLSDSGFYLCAWSVQGAQPQHFGDGTRLSIL.

V gene TRBV13 combines with J gene TRBJ2-1, with 8 bases lining up with TRBD2. CDR3 length: 16 amino acids. Trimming took 4 bases from V and 6 from J; bases not matched to a gene: 11. Per germline, CDR1 PRHDT and CDR2 FYEKMQ (reference sequence). The CDR3 loop reads CASSSAGREVANEQFF. In DNA form, the CDR3 reads TGTGCCAGCAGCTCGGCGGGGCGGGAGGTGGCCAATGAGCAGTTCTTC.

This chain joins TRBV7-7 and TRBJ2-5, with D possibly TRBD2 on 5 matching bases. The CDR3 is 15 amino acids. Per the germline V gene, CDR1 is SSHAT and CDR2 is FNYEAQ (reference sequence). V dropped 5 bases and J dropped 1 base, with 14 bases sitting between them. The CDR3 is CASSPRTSPQETQYF. The CDR3 coding sequence is TGTGCCAGCAGCCCTCGGACTTCGCCCCAAGAGACCCAGTACTTC. The whole variable domain, remainder taken from reference TRBV7-7 and TRBJ2-5, is GAGVSQSPRYKVTKRGQDVTLRCDPISSHATLYWYQQALGQGPEFLTYFNYEAQPDKSGLPSDRFSAERPEGSISTLTIQRTEQRDSAMYRCASSPRTSPQETQYFGPGTRLLVL.

The rearrangement joins TRBV19 to TRBJ2-5, with 8 bases that match TRBD1. The V gene end was trimmed by 5 bases and the J gene end by 5 bases; junction bases not matched to a gene: 16. CDR3 length: 17 amino acids. Germline CDR1 is LNHDA and CDR2 is SQIVND (reference sequence). The CDR3 DNA sequence: TGTGCCAGTAGTCCCGGACAGGGAACGACGTACCGGGAGACCCAGTACTTC. Protein product: CASSPGQGTTYRETQYF.

A few counts support this clone. V usage is TRBV10-3 and J usage is TRBJ2-7; tentatively, D is TRBD2 (7 bases). Looked up from germline, CDR1 is ENHRY and CDR2 is SYGVKD. Trimming removed 0 bases from V and 2 bases from J, with 11 bases in between. There are 15 residues in the CDR3. Here the CDR3 reads CAISESRGAPYEQYF. CDR3 sequence (DNA): TGTGCCATCAGTGAGTCTCGGGGGGCTCCCTACGAGCAGTACTTC.

J is TRBJ1-1 and V is TRBV30, with 10 positions matching TRBD1. CDR1 is GTSNPN and CDR2 is SVGIG in the germline V gene (reference sequence). V shed 2 bases and J 6 bases; nucleotides not matched to a gene: 3. This CDR3 comprises 13 residues. The CDR3 DNA is TGTGCCTGGAGTATAGGACAGGGGGCTGAAGCTTTCTTT. Translating gives CAWSIGQGAEAFF.

This clone was recorded once. The V and J genes are TRBV19 and TRBJ1-6; 10 positions agree with TRBD1. The junction had 6 bases not matched to a gene; V was cut back by 5 bases and J by 8 bases. CDR1 is LNHDA and CDR2 is SQIVND in the germline V gene (reference sequence). The CDR3 runs to 15 residues. The CDR3 coding sequence is TGTGCCAGTAGTGACTCCGGGACAGGGGATTCACCCCTCCACTTT. Its protein is CASSDSGTGDSPLHF.

The table lists this clone with a few counts. The J gene is TRBJ2-7, the V gene TRBV9; TRBD1 matches at 7 bases. In germline, CDR1 is SGDLS, CDR2 YYNGEE. The CDR3 length is 16 residues. The trim removed 0 bases at V and 2 bases at J, leaving 8 bases unmatched. CDR3 DNA sequence: TGTGCCAGCAGCGTAGGCCCAGACAGGGACCCCTACGAGCAGTACTTC. This translates into CASSVGPDRDPYEQYF.

The rearrangement joins TRBV19 to TRBJ2-2; D is uncertain. V was clipped by 1 base and J by 6 bases, with 3 bases between them. Germline V gene data show CDR1 as LNHDA and CDR2 as SQIVND (reference sequence). CDR3 length: 12 residues. CDR3 sequence (DNA): TGTGCCAGTAGTATAGCTGCCGGGGAGCTGTTTTTT. Translation: CASSIAAGELFF.

This clone was counted between two and nine times. The chain uses TRBV27 and TRBJ2-7; D is perhaps TRBD2 (5 bases). This CDR3 is built from 16 residues. The V end lost 8 bases, the J end lost 6 bases, and 26 bases lay between the germline ends. Germline V gene lookup returns CDR1 MNHEY and CDR2 SMNVEV (reference sequence). CDR3 coding DNA: TGTGCCAGCGATGCGGCAGGCGGGCCGCCGTATTCCGAGCAGTACTTC. This translates into CASDAAGGPPYSEQYF.

The rearrangement joins TRBV29-1 to TRBJ1-4; D is unclear. Germline V CDR1 and CDR2: SQVTM, ANQGSEA. The CDR3 totals 13 residues. With 6 bases removed from V and 0 bases from J, the gap between germline ends came to 8 bases. DNA for the CDR3: TGCAGCGTATCCGGGACAACTAATGAAAAACTGTTTTTT. It specifies CSVSGTTNEKLFF.

CDR3 bases: TGTGCCAGCAGCAGGGACAGGGGGCGACAAGAGACCCAGTACTTC. It yields the protein CASSRDRGRQETQYF. The chain links TRBV7-2 to TRBJ2-5; TRBD1 aligns across 12 bases. Trimming took 5 bases from V and 2 from J; bases not matched to a gene: 3. The CDR3 totals 15 residues. In germline, CDR1 is SGHTA, CDR2 FQGNSA.

V gene TRBV2 combines with J gene TRBJ2-5, with 7 bases identical to TRBD2. Germline V gives CDR1 SNHLY, CDR2 FYNNEI. The CDR3 is made up of 15 amino acids. J lost 5 bases, V lost 6 bases, and 12 bases had no gene match. CDR3 sequence: CASSLFGEGIETQYF. CDR3 nucleotides: TGTGCCAGCAGCCTTTTTGGGGAGGGAATCGAGACCCAGTACTTC.

This rearrangement joins TRBV7-9 to TRBJ2-7, with TRBD2 matching over 8 bases. CDR1 and CDR2 (germline): SEHNR, FQNEAQ (reference sequence). CDR3 size: 18 residues. V lost 4 bases, J lost 2 bases, and 16 bases stayed unmatched. The chain's CDR3 is CASSSGRLANPRAYEQYF. CDR3 nucleotides: TGTGCCAGCAGCTCCGGACGACTAGCGAACCCTCGGGCCTACGAGCAGTACTTC.

The chain uses TRBV6-5 and TRBJ1-2; D not certain. This CDR3 contains 15 residues. The ends were cut back, 2 bases at V and 1 base at J, with 11 bases in the middle. Germline V gene data show CDR1 as MNHEY and CDR2 as SVGAGI. The CDR3 region is CASSYTLTSNYGYTF. DNA for the CDR3: TGTGCCAGCAGTTACACCCTGACAAGTAACTATGGCTACACCTTC.

This chain joins TRBV15 and TRBJ2-7, with D perhaps TRBD2 (6 bases). The CDR3 loop spans 15 amino acids. From germline, CDR1 is LNHNV and CDR2 YYDKDF (reference sequence). Trimming took 5 bases from V and 3 from J, leaving 17 bases between them. The CDR3 loop is CATSSTVGTHYEQYF. CDR3 in DNA: TGTGCCACCAGCTCTACCGTCGGGACTCACTACGAGCAGTACTTC.

The rearrangement uses TRBV28 and TRBJ1-3; possible D gene TRBD1, 6 bases. The V gene's germline CDR1 is MDHEN and CDR2 SYDVKM. V was shortened by 5 bases and J by 3 bases, with 17 bases between the two germline ends. This CDR3 is 16 amino acids long. CDR3 nucleotide sequence: TGTGCCAGCAGTGGTGCTGCAGGGGCAAGTGGAAACACCATATATTTT. Protein: CASSGAAGASGNTIYF.

The genes are TRBV7-9 and TRBJ1-2; TRBD1 aligns across 7 bases. This CDR3 comprises 18 residues. In germline, CDR1 is SEHNR, CDR2 FQNEAQ (reference sequence). V trimming: 1 base; J trimming: 7 bases; junction bases outside the gene matches: 18. The chain's CDR3 is CASSLETGASLNGGGYTF. As DNA, the CDR3 is TGTGCCAGCAGCTTAGAAACAGGGGCTTCTCTTAATGGAGGTGGCTACACCTTC.

The chain links TRBV14 to TRBJ2-7; a possible D gene is TRBD1 (6 bases). The germline gives CDR1 SGHDN, CDR2 FVKESK. V was pared by 3 bases and J by 3 bases, with 15 bases between. CDR3 length: 15 amino acids. CDR3 amino acids: CASSQIQGFIYEQYF. The CDR3 DNA sequence: TGTGCCAGCAGCCAGATACAGGGTTTCATCTACGAGCAGTACTTC.

The chain recombines TRBV10-3 with TRBJ2-1, with 7 bases matching TRBD2. The CDR3 totals 15 residues. With V trimmed by 3 bases and J by 6 bases, 8 bases remained unmatched. Germline V CDR1 and CDR2: ENHRY, SYGVKD. CDR3 protein: CAISESLAVINEQFF. The DNA of the CDR3 is TGTGCCATCAGTGAAAGCCTAGCGGTTATCAATGAGCAGTTCTTC.

The rearrangement uses TRBV7-8 and TRBJ1-6; 9 positions agree with TRBD1. The V gene end was trimmed by 4 bases and the J gene end by 2 bases; junction bases not matched to a gene: 6. Germline loops: CDR1 SGHVS, CDR2 FQNEAQ. CDR3 length equals 17 residues. The CDR3 reads CASSSGTGRTYNSPLHF. As DNA, the CDR3 is TGTGCCAGCAGCTCCGGGACAGGGAGAACCTATAATTCACCCCTCCACTTT.

The V gene is TRBV6-5, the J gene TRBJ1-6, with 8 bases identical to TRBD1. V lost 9 bases to trimming and J lost 3 bases; unmatched junction nucleotides: 1. Germline-derived CDR1 and CDR2 are MNHEY and SVGAGI. The CDR3 totals 13 residues. CDR3 residues: CASGQGYNSPLHF. DNA of the CDR3: TGTGCCAGTGGACAGGGCTATAATTCACCCCTCCACTTT.

This clone was detected only once. The V call is TRBV27, the J call TRBJ1-5; 7 bases agree with TRBD1. The CDR3 is made up of 14 amino acids. CDR1 is MNHEY, CDR2 SMNVEV, per germline (reference sequence). The DNA for the CDR3 is TGTTCTTCTAAAAGGGCAGGGGGAAATCAGCCCCAGCATTTT. The encoded protein is CSSKRAGGNQPQHF.

A word on this clone: This same CDR3 is encoded by further DNA sequences in the sample. This rearrangement joins TRBV19 to TRBJ1-3; D gene ambiguous. The CDR3 consists of 13 residues. The germline CDR1 and CDR2 sequences are LNHDA and SQIVND (reference sequence). V was clipped by 6 bases and J by 8 bases, with 14 bases between them. CDR3 in DNA: TGTGCCAGTAGAGGAGTCCTCAGAGACACCATATATTTT. This gives the protein CASRGVLRDTIYF.

J is TRBJ1-2 and V is TRBV7-9, with 9 bases lining up with TRBD1. The CDR3 is made up of 15 amino acids. Germline CDR1 and CDR2: SEHNR and FQNEAQ (reference sequence). Trimming cost V 5 bases and J 5 bases; bases outside gene matches: 9. As DNA, the CDR3 is TGTGCCAGCAGCAAAATCCGGGACAGGGCTTATGGCTACACCTTC. Translated, it gives CASSKIRDRAYGYTF.

The genes are TRBV29-1 and TRBJ2-1; TRBD2 is a possible D gene (5 bases). V lost 7 bases to trimming and J lost 4 bases, with 17 bases between them. This CDR3 is built from 14 residues. Germline assignment: CDR1 SQVTM and CDR2 ANQGSEA. The CDR3 here is CSASVSGPYNEQFF. The CDR3 bases are TGCAGCGCCTCGGTGAGCGGACCTTACAATGAGCAGTTCTTC.

This clone appeared a single time. This rearrangement joins TRBV7-8 to TRBJ2-1; D uncertain. With 3 bases removed from V and 6 bases from J, the gap between germline ends came to 15 bases. Germline V CDR1 and CDR2: SGHVS, FQNEAQ. The CDR3 totals 15 residues. Here the CDR3 DNA reads TGTGCCAGCAGCTTTGGGCTTATGGGTAGCAATGAGCAGTTCTTC. Translated, it gives CASSFGLMGSNEQFF.

The rearrangement joins TRBV24-1 to TRBJ1-2; perhaps TRBD1 as D (5 bases). In germline, CDR1 is KGHDR, CDR2 SFDVKD. This CDR3 has 12 residues. V lost 5 bases and J lost 4, with 7 bases in between. This CDR3 is CATSAGSYGYTF. CDR3 coding DNA: TGTGCCACCAGTGCAGGGTCCTATGGCTACACCTTC.

CDR3 bases: TGTGCCAGTAGTATAGTGGCCGGACAGGGAATAGAGACCCAGTACTTC. Its protein is CASSIVAGQGIETQYF. The genes are TRBV19 and TRBJ2-5; 8 nucleotides agree with TRBD1. J gave up 4 bases and V 1 base, and 8 bases lay outside the gene matches. This CDR3 is built from 16 residues. In germline, CDR1 is LNHDA, CDR2 SQIVND (reference sequence). The complete variable domain, with remaining parts taken from reference TRBV19 and TRBJ2-5, reads DGGITQSPKYLFRKEGQNVTLSCEQNLNHDAMYWYRQDPGQGLRLIYYSQIVNDFQKGDIAEGYSVSREKKESFPLTVTSAQKNPTAFYLCASSIVAGQGIETQYFGPGTRLLVL.

The chain joins TRBV5-1 to TRBJ1-2, with unresolved D. From germline, CDR1 is SGHRS and CDR2 YFSETQ. This CDR3 has 13 residues. V gave up 3 bases and J gave up 4 bases, with 10 bases separating them. The CDR3 DNA follows: TGCGCCAGCAGCTCCGACGGGGTCTATGGCTACACCTTC. Residues: CASSSDGVYGYTF.